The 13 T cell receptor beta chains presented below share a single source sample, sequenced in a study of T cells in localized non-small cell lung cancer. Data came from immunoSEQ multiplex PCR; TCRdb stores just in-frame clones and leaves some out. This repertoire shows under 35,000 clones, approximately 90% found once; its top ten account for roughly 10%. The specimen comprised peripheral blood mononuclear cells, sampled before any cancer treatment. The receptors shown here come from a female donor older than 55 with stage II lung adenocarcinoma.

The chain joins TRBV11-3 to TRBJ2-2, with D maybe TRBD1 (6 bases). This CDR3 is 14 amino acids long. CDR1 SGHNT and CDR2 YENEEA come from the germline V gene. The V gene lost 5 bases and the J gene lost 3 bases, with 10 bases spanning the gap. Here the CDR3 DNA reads TGTGCCAGCAGCACTTACAGGGACACCGGGGAGCTGTTTTTT. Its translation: CASSTYRDTGELFF.

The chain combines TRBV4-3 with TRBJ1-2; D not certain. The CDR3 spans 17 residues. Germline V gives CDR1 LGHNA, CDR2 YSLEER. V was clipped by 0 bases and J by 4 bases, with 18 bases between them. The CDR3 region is CASSQDRGGLGSYGYTF. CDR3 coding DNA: TGCGCCAGCAGCCAAGATAGAGGAGGCCTTGGATCCTATGGCTACACCTTC.

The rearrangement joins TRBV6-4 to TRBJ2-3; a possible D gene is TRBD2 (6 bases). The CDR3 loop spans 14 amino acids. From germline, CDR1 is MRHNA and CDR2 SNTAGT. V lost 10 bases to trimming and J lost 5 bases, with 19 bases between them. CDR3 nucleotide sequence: TGTGCCACTTCCTTAGGAGGGAGTCAAGATACGCAGTATTTT. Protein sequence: CATSLGGSQDTQYF.

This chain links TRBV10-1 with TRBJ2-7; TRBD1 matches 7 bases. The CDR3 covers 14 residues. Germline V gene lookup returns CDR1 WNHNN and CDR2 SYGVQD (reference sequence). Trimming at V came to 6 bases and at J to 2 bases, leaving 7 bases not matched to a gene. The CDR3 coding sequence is TGCGCCAGCAGATCGGACAGGTTCCCCTACGAGCAGTACTTC. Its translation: CASRSDRFPYEQYF.

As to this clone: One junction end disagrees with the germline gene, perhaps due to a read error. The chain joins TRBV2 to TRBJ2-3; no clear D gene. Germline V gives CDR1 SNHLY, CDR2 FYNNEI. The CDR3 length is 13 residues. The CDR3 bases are TGTGCCATCAGTGAGTCAGGCCCAGATACGCAGTATTTT. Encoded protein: CAISESGPDTQYF.

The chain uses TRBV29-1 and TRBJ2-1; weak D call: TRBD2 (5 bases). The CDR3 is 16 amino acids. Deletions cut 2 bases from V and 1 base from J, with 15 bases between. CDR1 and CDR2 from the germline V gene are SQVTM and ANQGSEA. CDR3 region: CSVEQGRAESYNEQFF. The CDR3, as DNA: TGCAGCGTTGAACAAGGGCGGGCCGAGTCCTACAATGAGCAGTTCTTC.

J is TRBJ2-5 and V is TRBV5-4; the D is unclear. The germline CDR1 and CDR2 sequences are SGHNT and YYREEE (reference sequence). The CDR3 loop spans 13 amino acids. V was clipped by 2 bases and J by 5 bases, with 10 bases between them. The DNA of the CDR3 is TGTGCCAGCAGCTTTAACACACTGGAGACCCAGTACTTC. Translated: CASSFNTLETQYF.

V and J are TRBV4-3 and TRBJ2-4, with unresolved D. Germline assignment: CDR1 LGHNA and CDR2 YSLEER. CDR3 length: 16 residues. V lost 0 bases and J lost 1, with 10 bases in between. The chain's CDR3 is CASSQDMAVAKNIQYF. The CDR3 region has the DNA TGCGCCAGCAGCCAAGATATGGCAGTGGCCAAAAACATTCAGTACTTC.

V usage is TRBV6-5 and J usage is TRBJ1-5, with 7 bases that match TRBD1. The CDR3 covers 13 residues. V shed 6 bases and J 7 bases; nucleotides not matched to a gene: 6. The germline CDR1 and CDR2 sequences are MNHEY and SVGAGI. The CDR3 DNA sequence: TGTGCCAGCAGCCGGGACAGAAAACAGCCCCAGCATTTT. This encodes CASSRDRKQPQHF.

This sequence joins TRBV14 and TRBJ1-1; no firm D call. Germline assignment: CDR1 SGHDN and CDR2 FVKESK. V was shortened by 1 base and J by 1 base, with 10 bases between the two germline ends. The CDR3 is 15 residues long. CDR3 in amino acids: CASSQAGRWNTEAFF. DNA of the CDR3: TGTGCCAGCAGCCAAGCCGGCCGGTGGAACACTGAAGCTTTCTTT.

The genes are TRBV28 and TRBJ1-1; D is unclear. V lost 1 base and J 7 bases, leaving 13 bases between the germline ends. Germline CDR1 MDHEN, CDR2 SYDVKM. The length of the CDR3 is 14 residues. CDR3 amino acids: CASSLSARQSEAFF. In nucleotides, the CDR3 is TGTGCCAGCAGTTTATCTGCGCGTCAGAGTGAAGCTTTCTTT.

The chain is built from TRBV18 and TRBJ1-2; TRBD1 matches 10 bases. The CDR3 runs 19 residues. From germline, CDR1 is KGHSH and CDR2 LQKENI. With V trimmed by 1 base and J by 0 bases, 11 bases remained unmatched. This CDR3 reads CASSPLKTGQGSANYGYTF. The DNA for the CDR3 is TGTGCCAGCTCACCACTCAAGACGGGACAGGGGTCAGCTAACTATGGCTACACCTTC.

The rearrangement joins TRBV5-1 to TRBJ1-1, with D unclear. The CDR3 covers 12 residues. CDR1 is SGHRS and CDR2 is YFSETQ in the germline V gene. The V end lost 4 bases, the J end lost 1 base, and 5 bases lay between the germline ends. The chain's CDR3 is CASSDPNTEAFF. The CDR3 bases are TGCGCCAGCAGCGACCCGAACACTGAAGCTTTCTTT.